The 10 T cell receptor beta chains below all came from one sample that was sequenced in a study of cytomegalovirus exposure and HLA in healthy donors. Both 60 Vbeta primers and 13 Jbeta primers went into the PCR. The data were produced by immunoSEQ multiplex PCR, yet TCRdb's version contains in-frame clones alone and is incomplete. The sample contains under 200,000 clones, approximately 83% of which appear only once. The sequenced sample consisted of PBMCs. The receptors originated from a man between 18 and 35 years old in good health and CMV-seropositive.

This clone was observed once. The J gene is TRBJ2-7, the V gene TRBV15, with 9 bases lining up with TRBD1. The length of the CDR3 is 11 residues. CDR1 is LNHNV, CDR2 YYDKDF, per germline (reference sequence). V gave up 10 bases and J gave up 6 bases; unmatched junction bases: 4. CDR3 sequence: CAIWTGVEQYF. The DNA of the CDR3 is TGTGCCATATGGACAGGGGTCGAGCAGTACTTC.

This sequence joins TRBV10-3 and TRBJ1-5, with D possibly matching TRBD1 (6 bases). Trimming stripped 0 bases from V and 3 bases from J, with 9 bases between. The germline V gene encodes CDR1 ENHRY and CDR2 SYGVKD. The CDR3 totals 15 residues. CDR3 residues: CAISESGQPNQPQHF. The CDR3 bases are TGTGCCATCAGTGAGTCCGGACAGCCCAATCAGCCCCAGCATTTT.

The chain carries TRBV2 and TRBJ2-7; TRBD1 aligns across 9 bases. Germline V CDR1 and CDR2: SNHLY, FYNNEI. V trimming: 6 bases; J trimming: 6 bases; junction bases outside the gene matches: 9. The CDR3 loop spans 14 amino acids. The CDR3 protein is CASRDRGLGSEQYF. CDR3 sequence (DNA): TGTGCCAGCAGGGACAGGGGTCTCGGCAGCGAGCAGTACTTC.

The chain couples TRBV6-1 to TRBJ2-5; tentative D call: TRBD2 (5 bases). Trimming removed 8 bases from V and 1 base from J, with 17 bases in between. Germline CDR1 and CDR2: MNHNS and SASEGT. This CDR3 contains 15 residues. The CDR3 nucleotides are TGTGCCAGCGATTCTATGGGGAGCGGCCAAGAGACCCAGTACTTC. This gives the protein CASDSMGSGQETQYF.

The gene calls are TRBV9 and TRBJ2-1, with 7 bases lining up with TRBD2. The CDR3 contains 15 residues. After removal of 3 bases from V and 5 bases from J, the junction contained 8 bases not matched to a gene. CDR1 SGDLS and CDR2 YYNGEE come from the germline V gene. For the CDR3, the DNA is TGTGCCAGCAGCGAGGTGGGGGGGTCAGACAATGAGCAGTTCTTC. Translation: CASSEVGGSDNEQFF.

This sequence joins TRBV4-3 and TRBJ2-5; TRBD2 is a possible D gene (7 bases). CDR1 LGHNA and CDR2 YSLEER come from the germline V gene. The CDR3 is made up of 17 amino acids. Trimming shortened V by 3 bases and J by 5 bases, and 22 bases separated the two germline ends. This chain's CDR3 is CASSQNWARRGLETQYF. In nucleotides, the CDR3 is TGCGCCAGCAGCCAGAACTGGGCTAGGCGGGGGCTGGAGACCCAGTACTTC.

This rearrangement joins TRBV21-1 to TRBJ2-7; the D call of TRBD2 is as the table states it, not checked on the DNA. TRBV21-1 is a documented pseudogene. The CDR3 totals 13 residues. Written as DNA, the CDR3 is TGTGCCAGCAGCAAAGCGCGTAATAGAGAGCAGTACTTC. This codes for CASSKARNREQYF.

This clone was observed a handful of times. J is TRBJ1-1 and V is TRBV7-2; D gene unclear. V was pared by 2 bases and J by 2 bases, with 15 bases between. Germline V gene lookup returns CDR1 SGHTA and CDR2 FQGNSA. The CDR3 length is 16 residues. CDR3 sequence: CASSLLRAARNTEAFF. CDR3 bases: TGTGCCAGCAGCTTATTGAGGGCGGCGAGAAACACTGAAGCTTTCTTT.

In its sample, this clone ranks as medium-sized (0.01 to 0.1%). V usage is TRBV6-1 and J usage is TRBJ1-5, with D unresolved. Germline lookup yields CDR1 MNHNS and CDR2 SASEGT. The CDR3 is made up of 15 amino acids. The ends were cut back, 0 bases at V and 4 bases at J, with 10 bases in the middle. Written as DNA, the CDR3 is TGTGCCAGCAGTGAAGCTATGGAAGCGAATCAGCCCCAGCATTTT. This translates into CASSEAMEANQPQHF.

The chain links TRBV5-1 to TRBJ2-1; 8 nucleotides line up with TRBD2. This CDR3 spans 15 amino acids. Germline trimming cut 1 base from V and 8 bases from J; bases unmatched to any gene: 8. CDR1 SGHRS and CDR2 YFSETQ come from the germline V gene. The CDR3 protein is CASSLSGGAYYEQFF. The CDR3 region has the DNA TGCGCCAGCAGCTTGTCGGGGGGGGCCTATTATGAGCAGTTCTTC.